The 16 T cell receptor beta chains reported below all come from one sample, sequenced in a study of cytomegalovirus exposure and HLA in healthy donors. In the PCR, 60 Vbeta and 13 Jbeta primers were used. TCRdb's copy holds only in-frame clones and misses some; the assay was immunoSEQ multiplex PCR. In the table there are 130,000 to 150,000 clones, around 78% of which are singletons. Sequencing used PBMCs. Receptor source: a male donor in good health and CMV-seronegative.

The genes are TRBV19 and TRBJ2-2, with 9 nucleotides matching TRBD2. The CDR3 contains 17 residues. CDR1 LNHDA and CDR2 SQIVND come from the germline V gene (reference sequence). J was trimmed by 0 bases and V by 3 bases; bases with no gene match: 5. CDR3 sequence (DNA): TGTGCCAGTAGTATGGCTAGCGGGACCACGAACACCGGGGAGCTGTTTTTT. It translates to CASSMASGTTNTGELFF.

This clone appeared a single time. This sample also contains other DNA sequences that code for the same CDR3. V usage is TRBV6-1 and J usage is TRBJ2-5, with 14 bases that match TRBD2. CDR1 MNHNS and CDR2 SASEGT come from the germline V gene. There are 15 residues in the CDR3. V lost 4 bases, J lost 3 bases, and 1 base stayed unmatched. DNA for the CDR3: TGTGCCAGCAGTGGGGGACTAGCGGGGGAAGAGACCCAGTACTTC. Protein: CASSGGLAGEETQYF.

J is TRBJ2-3 and V is TRBV9; a possible D gene is TRBD2 (5 bases). The V gene lost 3 bases and the J gene lost 3 bases, with 11 bases spanning the gap. The CDR3 sequence is 14 residues long. CDR1 and CDR2 from the germline V gene are SGDLS and YYNGEE. CDR3 bases: TGTGCCAGCAGCGGGGGAGTACGAACAGATACGCAGTATTTT. Encoded protein: CASSGGVRTDTQYF.

Only one count was recorded for this clone. CDR3 residues: CASSLASPYEQYF. Written as DNA, the CDR3 is TGTGCCAGCAGCTTGGCCTCCCCCTACGAGCAGTACTTC. The chain is built from TRBV5-5 and TRBJ2-7; no firm D call. This CDR3 has 13 amino acids. V was pared by 0 bases and J by 2 bases, with 6 bases between. Germline values: CDR1 SGHKS, CDR2 YYEKEE (reference sequence).

This sequence joins TRBV5-1 and TRBJ1-1; TRBD1 matches at 8 bases. CDR1 is SGHRS, CDR2 YFSETQ, per germline. The CDR3 has 15 amino acids. The V and J ends lost 5 bases and 8 bases, in that order; junction bases with no gene match: 14. The CDR3 loop is CASSLTGVAGEEAFF. For the CDR3, the DNA is TGCGCCAGCAGTTTGACAGGGGTAGCTGGGGAGGAAGCTTTCTTT.

The chain is built from TRBV10-3 and TRBJ1-2; 9 bases line up with TRBD1. This CDR3 has 15 amino acids. CDR1 and CDR2 from the germline V gene are ENHRY and SYGVKD. The V gene end was trimmed by 8 bases and the J gene end by 8 bases; junction bases not matched to a gene: 15. The CDR3 bases are TGTGCCATCTCGGGCAAACAGGGGGCGCAAAAAGGCTACACCTTC. Its protein product is CAISGKQGAQKGYTF.

This clone appeared a single time. The rearrangement links TRBV6-6 to TRBJ1-4; D is perhaps TRBD1 (6 bases). The V and J ends lost 3 bases and 3 bases respectively, with 8 bases between them. The CDR3 is made up of 14 amino acids. The germline V gene encodes CDR1 MNHNY and CDR2 SVGAGI (reference sequence). The CDR3 reads CASSYRTANEKLFF. The CDR3 nucleotides read TGTGCCAGCAGTTATAGGACAGCTAATGAAAAACTGTTTTTT.

In the case of this clone: Other DNA sequences within the sample encode an identical CDR3. V gene TRBV7-2 combines with J gene TRBJ2-5, with 9 bases that match TRBD2. J lost 5 bases, V lost 1 base, and 8 bases had no gene match. Germline lookup yields CDR1 SGHTA and CDR2 FQGNSA. CDR3 length: 16 residues. CDR3 nucleotide sequence: TGTGCCAGCAGCTTAGAGTGGCGGGGGGGCCGCGAGACCCAGTACTTC. Amino acid sequence: CASSLEWRGGRETQYF.

This clone was counted between two and nine times. J is TRBJ1-1 and V is TRBV4-3; perhaps TRBD1 as D (6 bases). CDR3 size: 18 residues. CDR1 is LGHNA and CDR2 is YSLEER in the germline V gene. Trimming shortened V by 1 base and J by 4 bases, and 22 bases separated the two germline ends. CDR3 region: CASSQGRWGGPDGTEAFF. CDR3 DNA: TGCGCCAGCAGCCAAGGTCGATGGGGGGGCCCCGACGGCACTGAAGCTTTCTTT.

V is TRBV7-6 and J is TRBJ2-4; the D gene is possibly TRBD2 (7 bases). This CDR3 spans 14 amino acids. The germline V gene encodes CDR1 SGHVS and CDR2 FNYEAQ. V shed 4 bases and J shed 9 bases, with 16 bases lying between them. CDR3 loop: CASSSPGEGGIQYF. In DNA form, the CDR3 reads TGTGCCAGCAGCTCACCAGGGGAGGGGGGCATTCAGTACTTC.

As for this clone: The same CDR3 can be traced to other DNA sequences in this sample. The chain recombines TRBV7-6 with TRBJ2-5; possibly TRBD2 for D (6 bases). Trimming cost V 0 bases and J 5 bases, with 10 bases left between them. Germline V gene data show CDR1 as SGHVS and CDR2 as FNYEAQ. The CDR3 contains 14 residues. The CDR3 nucleotides read TGTGCCAGCAGCTTAGCGGCTGGGGGGGAGACCCAGTACTTC. Protein product: CASSLAAGGETQYF.

The V and J genes are TRBV6-6 and TRBJ2-7, with D possibly being TRBD2 (6 bases). The CDR3 has 15 residues. V lost 5 bases to trimming and J lost 5 bases, with 19 bases between them. In germline, CDR1 is MNHNY, CDR2 SVGAGI (reference sequence). CDR3 in DNA: TGTGCCAGCAGTCCTAGACTAGTTATCGGCAACGAGCAGTACTTC. It translates to CASSPRLVIGNEQYF.

The chain couples TRBV21-1 to TRBJ2-7; the D call of TRBD1 is as the table states it, not checked on the DNA. TRBV21-1 is deemed a pseudogene. The CDR3 contains 16 residues. In DNA form, the CDR3 reads TGTGCCAGCAGCAGACTCCGGACAGGAGCCCACTACGAGCAGTACTTC. It codes for CASSRLRTGAHYEQYF.

The chain recombines TRBV18 with TRBJ2-2, with D unresolved. Looked up from germline, CDR1 is KGHSH and CDR2 is LQKENI. The length of the CDR3 is 14 residues. V was shortened by 0 bases and J by 5 bases, with 7 bases between the two germline ends. The CDR3 DNA reads as TGTGCCAGCTCACCACCGTTTAATACCGGGGAGCTGTTTTTT. Protein sequence: CASSPPFNTGELFF.

The chain uses TRBV6-1 and TRBJ1-2; tentative D call: TRBD1 (5 bases). Trimming pared 2 bases from V and 3 bases from J, leaving 10 bases between. The CDR3 totals 14 residues. From germline, CDR1 is MNHNS and CDR2 SASEGT. This chain's CDR3 is CASSERTRDYGYTF. The CDR3 DNA reads as TGTGCCAGCAGTGAAAGGACCAGGGACTATGGCTACACCTTC.

The CDR3 protein is CATSGRQGARQPQHF. CDR3 DNA sequence: TGTGCCACCAGCGGAAGACAGGGGGCCCGGCAGCCCCAGCATTTT. The V call is TRBV15, the J call TRBJ1-5; 10 bases are a match to TRBD1. Germline CDR1 LNHNV, CDR2 YYDKDF (reference sequence). Germline trimming cut 5 bases from V and 7 bases from J; bases unmatched to any gene: 8. The CDR3 is 15 residues long.